Below, 24 T cell receptor beta chains from the same sample are listed, as sequenced in a study of T cell responses to AZD1222 COVID-19 vaccine. Generated by immunoSEQ multiplex PCR, the TCRdb table keeps only in-frame clones and is missing some. Altogether about 120,000 clones are present, roughly nine tenths being singletons, with the ten largest covering 8.5% to 10%. The input for sequencing was peripheral blood, taken on day 0 of AZD1222 vaccination. These receptors came from an adult in good health.

The CDR3 nucleotides read TGTGCCAGCAGTTACAACAGGGGGTCCTACAATGAGCAGTTCTTC. This translates into CASSYNRGSYNEQFF. This chain joins TRBV6-2 or TRBV6-3 and TRBJ2-1; TRBD1 aligns across 8 bases. The V gene end was trimmed by 2 bases and the J gene end by 1 base; junction bases not matched to a gene: 1. CDR1 and CDR2 from the germline V gene are MNHEY and SVGEGT. The CDR3 runs to 15 residues.

In this sample, this clone turned up a few times. CDR3 protein: CASTMFTGSGANVLTF. CDR3 nucleotides: TGTGCCAGTACCATGTTCACGGGTTCTGGGGCCAACGTCCTGACTTTC. The chain couples TRBV19 to TRBJ2-6; no reliable D call. The germline V gene has CDR1 LNHDA and CDR2 SQIVND (reference sequence). This CDR3 is 16 amino acids long. Trimming pared 7 bases from V and 1 base from J, leaving 14 bases between.

The chain combines TRBV29-1 with TRBJ2-7; the D call may be TRBD1 or TRBD2 (5 bases each). Germline V gene sequence: CDR1 SQVTM, CDR2 ANQGSEA. V was trimmed by 7 bases and J by 6 bases, leaving 16 bases between them. The CDR3 loop spans 12 amino acids. The CDR3 loop is CSGTLGSPEQYF. Written as DNA, the CDR3 is TGCAGCGGGACACTTGGGAGTCCCGAGCAGTACTTC.

V gene TRBV28 combines with J gene TRBJ2-7, with D tentatively TRBD1 (5 bases). The CDR3 extends over 15 amino acids. CDR1 is MDHEN, CDR2 SYDVKM, per germline. V was pared by 2 bases and J by 1 base, with 12 bases between. As DNA, the CDR3 is TGTGCCAGCAGTTTACCCTCGACAGAGTCCTACGAGCAGTACTTC. It translates to CASSLPSTESYEQYF. Using reference TRBV28 and TRBJ2-7 for the parts outside the CDR3, the full variable domain is DVKVTQSSRYLVKRTGEKVFLECVQDMDHENMFWYRQDPGLGLRLIYFSYDVKMKEKGDIPEGYSVSREKKERFSLILESASTNQTSMYLCASSLPSTESYEQYFGPGTRLTVT.

The chain joins TRBV4-3 to TRBJ2-7; 7 bases match TRBD1. The CDR3 is 13 residues long. The ends lost 3 bases at V and 7 bases at J; junction bases unmatched: 6. CDR1 and CDR2 from the germline V gene are LGHNA and YSLEER. DNA for the CDR3: TGCGCCAGCAGCCATGTTCGACAGGGAGAGCAGTACTTC. Translated: CASSHVRQGEQYF.

The chain has TRBV27 and TRBJ2-2; D is ambiguous. Germline-derived CDR1 and CDR2 are MNHEY and SMNVEV (reference sequence). This CDR3 spans 14 amino acids. V was shortened by 3 bases and J by 6 bases, with 11 bases between the two germline ends. CDR3 DNA: TGTGCCAGCAGTTTTATGGCCCGGGCCGGGGAGCTGTTTTTT. It yields the protein CASSFMARAGELFF.

The CDR3 bases are TGTGCCATCAGTGAACAGGGAGGAGCCTACGAGCAGTACTTC. It codes for CAISEQGGAYEQYF. The rearrangement links TRBV10-3 to TRBJ2-7; D tentatively reads TRBD1 or TRBD2 (6 bases each). CDR1 ENHRY and CDR2 SYGVKD come from the germline V gene. This CDR3 comprises 14 residues. Trimming took off 3 bases at V and 2 bases at J, with 11 bases between the two ends.

The chain has TRBV5-1 and TRBJ2-7; 10 nucleotides align to TRBD1. After removal of 4 bases from V and 1 base from J, the junction contained 2 bases not matched to a gene. The CDR3 spans 14 residues. In germline, CDR1 is SGHRS, CDR2 YFSETQ. The CDR3 nucleotides are TGCGCCAGCAGCCGGGACAGGGGATCCTACGAGCAGTACTTC. This translates into CASSRDRGSYEQYF.

The rearrangement uses TRBV30 and TRBJ1-4; D unresolved. CDR3 size: 13 residues. V shed 3 bases and J shed 6 bases, with 11 bases lying between them. CDR1 is GTSNPN, CDR2 SVGIG, per germline (reference sequence). The CDR3 sequence: CAWSDARDEKLFF. The CDR3, as DNA: TGTGCCTGGAGCGACGCTCGGGATGAAAAACTGTTTTTT.

V is TRBV7-9 and J is TRBJ1-1; 10 bases map to TRBD1. This CDR3 is 14 amino acids long. V shed 3 bases, J shed 4 bases, and the junction held 2 bases outside the gene matches. The germline V gene encodes CDR1 SEHNR and CDR2 FQNEAQ (reference sequence). CDR3 in amino acids: CASSFWTGGTEAFF. DNA of the CDR3: TGTGCCAGCAGCTTCTGGACAGGGGGCACTGAAGCTTTCTTT.

Written as DNA, the CDR3 is TGCGCCAGCAGCACGGGGACAGGGGCCGGGGAGACCCAGTACTTC. Its translation: CASSTGTGAGETQYF. The chain couples TRBV5-1 to TRBJ2-5; TRBD1 matches 10 bases. The CDR3 sequence is 15 residues long. V was clipped by 4 bases and J by 5 bases; unmatched bases: 8. Per germline, CDR1 SGHRS and CDR2 YFSETQ. The full variable domain, completed using reference TRBV5-1 and TRBJ2-5, is KAGVTQTPRYLIKTRGQQVTLSCSPISGHRSVSWYQQTPGQGLQFLFEYFSETQRNKGNFPGRFSGRQFSNSRSEMNVSTLELGDSALYLCASSTGTGAGETQYFGPGTRLLVL.

This clone was counted only a few times. This chain joins TRBV4-1 and TRBJ2-7; D is uncertain. The CDR3 has 15 amino acids. Germline lookup yields CDR1 MGHRA and CDR2 YSYEKL. V gave up 1 base and J gave up 6 bases, with 16 bases separating them. The CDR3 DNA follows: TGCGCCAGCAGCCAAGCGGTGTTCCGGAACCTCGAGCAGTACTTC. Its protein is CASSQAVFRNLEQYF.

The chain carries TRBV5-6 and TRBJ2-2; no clear D gene. Germline loops: CDR1 SGHDT, CDR2 YYEEEE. CDR3 size: 13 residues. Between the trimmed V and J ends, which lost 0 bases and 6 bases, there was a span of 6 bases. Here the CDR3 DNA reads TGTGCCAGCAGCTTGGTAGGGCCCGGGGAGCTGTTTTTT. Translation gives CASSLVGPGELFF.

This clone has more than one count but fewer than ten. CDR3 DNA: TGTGCCAGCAGCCCTTCCGAGGGGGTGTTCTACAATGAGCAGTTCTTC. Its protein product is CASSPSEGVFYNEQFF. The chain couples TRBV7-8 to TRBJ2-1; D is perhaps TRBD1 (6 bases). The CDR3 spans 16 residues. V lost 5 bases and J 3 bases, leaving 17 bases between the germline ends. Per the germline V gene, CDR1 is SGHVS and CDR2 is FQNEAQ.

V usage is TRBV11-3 and J usage is TRBJ2-3, with 7 nucleotides matching TRBD1. Trimming removed 5 bases from V and 4 bases from J; junction bases left unmatched: 9. Germline V gene lookup returns CDR1 SGHNT and CDR2 YENEEA. This CDR3 region has 15 residues. CDR3 sequence (DNA): TGTGCCAGCAGCCCGTCGACAGGGTTTGCAGATACGCAGTATTTT. The encoded protein is CASSPSTGFADTQYF.

This CDR3 is CASSARGRGEVSTEAFF. CDR3 bases: TGTGCCAGCAGCGCGCGGGGCAGGGGAGAGGTGAGCACTGAAGCTTTCTTT. The rearrangement uses TRBV9 and TRBJ1-1; tentative D call: TRBD1 (6 bases). V shed 3 bases and J shed 4 bases, with 22 bases lying between them. The CDR3 is made up of 17 amino acids. Germline loops: CDR1 SGDLS, CDR2 YYNGEE.

The rearrangement joins TRBV10-3 to TRBJ2-7, with D uncertain. Germline V gives CDR1 ENHRY, CDR2 SYGVKD. This CDR3 comprises 12 residues. Trimming shortened V by 2 bases and J by 6 bases, and 8 bases separated the two germline ends. The DNA of the CDR3 is TGTGCCATCAGTGAGCAACTTGGCGAGCAGTACTTC. Translating gives CAISEQLGEQYF.

The chain recombines TRBV6-5 with TRBJ2-7; D is perhaps TRBD2 (6 bases). CDR1 is MNHEY and CDR2 is SVGAGI in the germline V gene. V lost 3 bases, J lost 2 bases, and 14 bases lay in between. This CDR3 spans 15 amino acids. CDR3 sequence: CASSYDRGSTYEQYF. The CDR3 DNA follows: TGTGCCAGCAGTTATGATCGGGGGTCGACCTACGAGCAGTACTTC.

The V call is TRBV10-3, the J call TRBJ2-1; TRBD2 matches 11 bases. Germline loops: CDR1 ENHRY, CDR2 SYGVKD. V was pared by 3 bases and J by 5 bases, with 3 bases of the junction left unmatched. The CDR3 is made up of 15 amino acids. The CDR3 reads CAISDSGLADNEQFF. DNA of the CDR3: TGTGCCATCAGTGATTCGGGACTAGCGGACAATGAGCAGTTCTTC.

The chain has TRBV9 and TRBJ2-1, with 12 bases aligning to TRBD2. V was clipped by 4 bases and J by 9 bases; unmatched bases: 11. The length of the CDR3 is 16 residues. In germline, CDR1 is SGDLS, CDR2 YYNGEE. The CDR3 DNA reads as TGTGCCAGCAGCCTCTCTGGACTAGCGGGGCTAGTTGAGCAGTTCTTC. Its translation: CASSLSGLAGLVEQFF.

This chain joins TRBV6-2 or TRBV6-3 and TRBJ1-1; D might be TRBD1 (6 bases). Between the trimmed V and J ends, which lost 3 bases and 6 bases, there was a span of 11 bases. CDR3 size: 13 residues. Germline values: CDR1 MNHEY, CDR2 SVGEGT. CDR3 loop: CASSYQTGSEAFF. CDR3 nucleotides: TGTGCCAGCAGTTATCAAACAGGGTCTGAAGCTTTCTTT.

The genes are TRBV7-2 and TRBJ1-2; no definite D call. V was pared by 2 bases and J by 7 bases, with 23 bases between. From germline, CDR1 is SGHTA and CDR2 FQGNSA. This CDR3 region has 17 residues. Here the CDR3 DNA reads TGTGCCAGCAGCTTATCTCGTTTTACGGTCGGGGATCCTGGCTACACCTTC. It codes for CASSLSRFTVGDPGYTF.

The chain links TRBV7-7 to TRBJ1-1, with no clear D. This CDR3 is built from 11 residues. Germline assignment: CDR1 SSHAT and CDR2 FNYEAQ (reference sequence). Here the CDR3 DNA reads TGTGCTTGGGCCGTGAACACTGAAGCTTTCTTT. Translated, it gives CAWAVNTEAFF.

The chain has TRBV3-1 (or the pseudogene TRBV3-2) and TRBJ1-6, with 9 bases lining up with TRBD1. Trimming cost V 2 bases and J 10 bases; bases outside gene matches: 9. CDR3 size: 16 residues. CDR1 and CDR2 (germline): LGHDT, YNNKEL (reference sequence). DNA of the CDR3: TGTGCCAGCAGCCAAAGGACAGGGGCCATAAAGTCACCCCTCCACTTT. It is translated as CASSQRTGAIKSPLHF.